Listed here are 22 T cell receptor beta chains from one sample, sequenced in a study of control samples from healthy donors and cancer patients. Libraries were prepared by immunoSEQ multiplex PCR; TCRdb keeps only in-frame clonotypes and omits some of them. The sample carries around 52,000 clones, around 90% recorded once. The sample taken for sequencing was PBMCs. Receptors originate from a man under 40 with colorectal cancer.

The chain is built from TRBV12-3 or TRBV12-4 and TRBJ1-5, with 7 bases aligning to TRBD1. Trimming removed 6 bases from V and 3 bases from J; junction bases left unmatched: 2. This CDR3 is 13 amino acids long. CDR3 DNA sequence: TGTGCCAGCAGGGGACAGTACAATCAGCCCCAGCATTTT. It translates to CASRGQYNQPQHF.

This clone has just one count. The rearrangement links TRBV11-3 to TRBJ1-1; the match to TRBD1 covers 7 bases. The germline gives CDR1 SGHNT, CDR2 YENEEA. This CDR3 contains 14 residues. V trimming: 4 bases; J trimming: 1 base; junction bases outside the gene matches: 3. CDR3 amino acids: CASSSQGTNTEAFF. The DNA for the CDR3 is TGTGCCAGCAGCTCACAGGGGACGAACACTGAAGCTTTCTTT.

The chain has TRBV4-2 and TRBJ1-1; the match to TRBD1 covers 7 bases. The germline V gene has CDR1 LGHNA and CDR2 YNFKEQ. The ends lost 1 base at V and 1 base at J; junction bases unmatched: 6. There are 16 residues in the CDR3. The CDR3 bases are TGTGCCAGCAGCCAAGCTTCGGCAGGGGGGAACACTGAAGCTTTCTTT. Translation gives CASSQASAGGNTEAFF.

The gene calls are TRBV7-9 and TRBJ2-1, with 9 bases that match TRBD1. The ends lost 1 base at V and 12 bases at J; junction bases unmatched: 7. Germline values: CDR1 SEHNR, CDR2 FQNEAQ (reference sequence). There are 14 residues in the CDR3. The CDR3 spells CASSLVFGTGLQFF. In DNA form, the CDR3 reads TGTGCCAGCAGCTTAGTTTTCGGGACAGGGTTGCAGTTCTTC.

This chain uses TRBV2 with TRBJ2-3, with D unclear. The V gene's germline CDR1 is SNHLY and CDR2 FYNNEI. This CDR3 spans 14 amino acids. The ends were cut back, 4 bases at V and 2 bases at J, with 10 bases in the middle. The DNA of the CDR3 is TGTGCCAGCAGTGGACCAATTACCACAGATACGCAGTATTTT. Translating gives CASSGPITTDTQYF.

The chain uses TRBV7-8 and TRBJ2-5, with a tentative D call TRBD2 (5 bases). This CDR3 contains 14 residues. CDR1 is SGHVS and CDR2 is FQNEAQ in the germline V gene. The V and J ends lost 5 bases and 5 bases respectively, with 15 bases between them. The CDR3 bases are TGTGCCAGCAGCGGCCGGACTGGCGAGGAGACCCAGTACTTC. Protein product: CASSGRTGEETQYF.

J is TRBJ2-2 and V is TRBV9; D gene ambiguous. V lost 1 base to trimming and J lost 6 bases, with 4 bases between them. The CDR3 spans 12 residues. The germline V gene has CDR1 SGDLS and CDR2 YYNGEE. The CDR3 DNA sequence: TGTGCCAGCAGCGTACAGCCCGGGGAGCTGTTTTTT. Translating it yields CASSVQPGELFF.

The count of this clone is one. V is TRBV19 and J is TRBJ2-7; D is ambiguous. The V end lost 3 bases, the J end lost 2 bases, and 11 bases lay between the germline ends. Germline assignment: CDR1 LNHDA and CDR2 SQIVND (reference sequence). The CDR3 is made up of 14 amino acids. The CDR3 protein is CASSIWEGPYEQYF. The CDR3, as DNA: TGTGCCAGTAGTATTTGGGAAGGACCCTACGAGCAGTACTTC.

V gene TRBV5-4 combines with J gene TRBJ1-6; 7 bases are a match to TRBD1. Per the germline V gene, CDR1 is SGHNT and CDR2 is YYREEE (reference sequence). J lost 11 bases, V lost 0 bases, and 2 bases had no gene match. The CDR3 sequence is 13 residues long. The CDR3 reads CASSLGQGPPLHF. CDR3 bases: TGTGCCAGCAGCTTGGGACAGGGTCCACCCCTCCACTTT. The variable domain in full, completed from reference TRBV5-4 and TRBJ1-6, reads ETGVTQSPTHLIKTRGQQVTLRCSSQSGHNTVSWYQQALGQGPQFIFQYYREEENGRGNFPPRFSGLQFPNYSSELNVNALELDDSALYLCASSLGQGPPLHFGNGTRLTVT.

This clone was seen a single time. The genes are TRBV9 and TRBJ2-3; weak D call: TRBD1 (6 bases). Trimming removed 4 bases at V and 0 bases at J, with 24 bases between. Germline lookup yields CDR1 SGDLS and CDR2 YYNGEE. The CDR3 totals 19 residues. In DNA, the CDR3 is TGTGCCAGCAGCCCTCGCCCCGGTACAGGGTGGAGGAGCACAGATACGCAGTATTTT. It codes for CASSPRPGTGWRSTDTQYF.

This rearrangement joins TRBV6-1 to TRBJ1-3, with TRBD1 as a possible D gene (5 bases). V lost 3 bases, J lost 1 base, and 10 bases lay in between. The CDR3 has 15 residues. Looked up from germline, CDR1 is MNHNS and CDR2 is SASEGT. This CDR3 is CASSEGRGSGNTIYF. CDR3 sequence (DNA): TGTGCCAGCAGTGAGGGGCGGGGGTCTGGAAACACCATATATTTT.

As concerns this clone: Other nucleotide sequences in the sample specify the same CDR3. The V gene is TRBV3-1 (or the pseudogene TRBV3-2), the J gene TRBJ1-5, with D unresolved. Germline V gene lookup returns CDR1 LGHDT and CDR2 YNNKEL (reference sequence). This CDR3 has 13 residues. The V and J ends lost 0 bases and 4 bases respectively, with 4 bases between them. The CDR3 sequence: CASSQDLNQPQHF. CDR3 in DNA: TGTGCCAGCAGCCAAGATCTGAATCAGCCCCAGCATTTT.

The chain combines TRBV7-9 with TRBJ2-5; D unresolved. The CDR3 totals 17 residues. Trimming pared 0 bases from V and 4 bases from J, leaving 18 bases between. Per the germline V gene, CDR1 is SEHNR and CDR2 is FQNEAQ (reference sequence). CDR3 nucleotide sequence: TGTGCCAGCAGCTTAGCGGGAACTTTCGACCACTTAGAGACCCAGTACTTC. It yields the protein CASSLAGTFDHLETQYF.

V and J are TRBV11-2 and TRBJ2-3; D not resolved. The V end lost 1 base, the J end lost 0 bases, and 5 bases lay between the germline ends. There are 14 residues in the CDR3. Germline V CDR1 and CDR2: SGHAT, FQNNGV. The CDR3 is CASSLGVSTDTQYF. CDR3 DNA sequence: TGTGCCAGCAGCTTAGGGGTTAGCACAGATACGCAGTATTTT.

The rearrangement uses TRBV6-5 and TRBJ1-5, with 9 bases aligning to TRBD1. The CDR3 loop spans 16 amino acids. Trimming cost V 4 bases and J 6 bases; bases outside gene matches: 10. In germline, CDR1 is MNHEY, CDR2 SVGAGI. The CDR3 DNA reads as TGTGCCAGCAGTTCAGTAACAGGGGGCCTGGGTCAGCCCCAGCATTTT. Residues: CASSSVTGGLGQPQHF.

The CDR3 bases are TGTGCCAGCAGCCGAGAGGCTAGCGGGGCAACAGATACGCAGTATTTT. It codes for CASSREASGATDTQYF. V is TRBV7-8 and J is TRBJ2-3, with 9 nucleotides matching TRBD2. Germline V gives CDR1 SGHVS, CDR2 FQNEAQ. The CDR3 sequence is 16 residues long. The V segment lost 5 bases and the J segment 3 bases; nucleotides outside the gene matches: 9.

This clone showed up just once. The rearrangement uses TRBV5-4 and TRBJ2-1, with 8 bases lining up with TRBD2. The CDR3 loop spans 15 amino acids. V was clipped by 0 bases and J by 6 bases; unmatched bases: 5. The germline CDR1 and CDR2 sequences are SGHNT and YYREEE (reference sequence). The CDR3 region has the DNA TGTGCCAGCAGCTTGGTAACGGGGGGGCGCAATGAGCAGTTCTTC. The encoded protein is CASSLVTGGRNEQFF.

This chain connects TRBV3-1 (or the pseudogene TRBV3-2) to TRBJ2-7; D is tentatively TRBD1 or TRBD2 (6 bases each). The CDR3 length is 16 residues. The V and J ends lost 4 bases and 0 bases respectively, with 16 bases between them. CDR1 and CDR2 (germline): LGHDT, YNNKEL (reference sequence). The CDR3 loop reads CASSLGSPGASYEQYF. The CDR3 DNA reads as TGTGCCAGCAGCCTCGGTAGCCCGGGGGCCTCCTACGAGCAGTACTTC.

The chain combines TRBV13 with TRBJ2-4; D is perhaps TRBD2 (5 bases). CDR1 and CDR2 from the germline V gene are PRHDT and FYEKMQ (reference sequence). The CDR3 is 15 residues long. Trimming removed 4 bases at V and 8 bases at J, with 18 bases between. In nucleotides, the CDR3 is TGTGCCAGCAGCTCCGGCGGGCAGTTGACGGACATTCAGTACTTC. This translates into CASSSGGQLTDIQYF.

The CDR3 protein is CASSIGTGGTDTQYF. DNA for the CDR3: TGTGCCAGTAGTATAGGGACAGGAGGGACAGATACGCAGTATTTT. The genes are TRBV19 and TRBJ2-3, with D possibly TRBD1 on 7 matching bases. The ends were cut back, 1 base at V and 3 bases at J, with 11 bases in the middle. The CDR3 loop spans 15 amino acids. From germline, CDR1 is LNHDA and CDR2 SQIVND (reference sequence).

The chain links TRBV4-1 to TRBJ1-2; 8 bases fit TRBD1. Trimming removed 3 bases from V and 6 bases from J; junction bases left unmatched: 18. The CDR3 consists of 18 residues. Germline V lookup: CDR1 MGHRA, CDR2 YSYEKL. CDR3 sequence (DNA): TGCGCCAGCAGCCATTTTGGGGGCAGGGGGCGCGCTTCGGATGGCTACACCTTC. It is translated as CASSHFGGRGRASDGYTF.

CDR3: CASSQEGTGTGVGYGYTF. The CDR3 bases are TGCGCCAGCAGCCAAGAGGGGACCGGGACAGGGGTCGGGTATGGCTACACCTTC. This rearrangement joins TRBV4-1 to TRBJ1-2; TRBD1 agrees at 10 bases. The V segment lost 0 bases and the J segment 5 bases; nucleotides outside the gene matches: 12. The CDR3 length is 18 residues. The germline gives CDR1 MGHRA, CDR2 YSYEKL.